One and the same sample provided the 32 T cell receptor beta chains below, sequenced in a study of T cell repertoires in cytomegalovirus infection. Via MiXCR, TCRdb re-called the reads, giving one row per CDR3 protein. The data hold hundreds of thousands of distinct CDR3 sequences, with 17% observed a single time. The material sequenced was PBMCs. The receptors originated from a human donor in good health (CMV status not recorded). Some clones in this sample may be carry-over from other donors' samples.

This clonotype was observed many times. The rearrangement joins TRBV7-3 to TRBJ2-1; D ambiguous. V shed 0 bases and J shed 9 bases, with 15 bases lying between them. This CDR3 is built from 15 residues. The germline V gene has CDR1 SGHTA and CDR2 FQGTGA. Written as DNA, the CDR3 is TGTGCCAGCAGCTTAACAAGCGACGTTCTGGGTGAGCAGTTCTTC. This encodes CASSLTSDVLGEQFF.

The rearrangement joins TRBV7-4 to TRBJ1-3; unclear D gene. CDR3 length: 12 amino acids. The germline V gene encodes CDR1 SGHVT and CDR2 SQSDAQ. The V end was cut by 5 bases, the J end by 5 bases, with 7 bases between. CDR3: CASSLTRNTIYF. The CDR3 nucleotides read TGTGCCAGCAGCCTTACGAGAAACACCATATATTTT.

With regard to this clonotype: A clone one base away is much larger, so this may be a read error. The genes are TRBV7-3 and TRBJ2-2; TRBD2 might be the D (6 bases). This CDR3 region has 17 residues. V was pared by 2 bases and J by 1 base, with 14 bases between. The germline V gene encodes CDR1 SGHTA and CDR2 FQGTGA. In nucleotides, the CDR3 is TGTGCCAGCAGCTTACGTAGGGACGGGAGGAACACCGGGGAGCTGTTTTTT. Its translation: CASSLRRDGRNTGELFF.

V is TRBV20-1 and J is TRBJ2-7; 11 nucleotides align to TRBD2. V shed 3 bases, J shed 6 bases, and the junction held 10 bases outside the gene matches. This CDR3 comprises 15 residues. Germline lookup yields CDR1 DFQATT and CDR2 SNEGSKA (reference sequence). Here the CDR3 DNA reads TGCAGTGCTAGCTCACCCTTCGGACTAGCGGGCGAGCAGTACTTC. Translation: CSASSPFGLAGEQYF.

This chain connects TRBV25-1 to TRBJ1-6; no clear D. V was trimmed by 2 bases and J by 7 bases, leaving 15 bases between them. There are 16 residues in the CDR3. Germline assignment: CDR1 MGHDK and CDR2 SYGVNS. CDR3 amino acids: CASSETGPVVNSPLHF. In nucleotides, the CDR3 is TGTGCCAGCAGTGAAACGGGCCCCGTGGTGAATTCACCCCTCCACTTT. Variable domain in full (rest from reference TRBV25-1 and TRBJ1-6): EADIYQTPRYLVIGTGKKITLECSQTMGHDKMYWYQQDPGMELHLIHYSYGVNSTEKGDLSSESTVSRIRTEHFPLTLESARPSHTSQYLCASSETGPVVNSPLHFGNGTRLTVT.

This CDR3 reads CASTLVGQSTEAFF. In nucleotides, the CDR3 is TGTGCCAGCACCCTTGTGGGGCAGAGCACTGAAGCTTTCTTT. The V gene is TRBV6-6, the J gene TRBJ1-1; D might be TRBD1 (5 bases). This CDR3 region has 14 residues. The germline V and J ends were trimmed by 7 bases and 4 bases, with 16 bases remaining between them. Germline-derived CDR1 and CDR2 are MNHNY and SVGAGI (reference sequence).

This clonotype was seen at least ten times. The chain couples TRBV7-8 to TRBJ2-3, with D perhaps matching TRBD1 (6 bases). The CDR3 loop spans 16 amino acids. Germline-derived CDR1 and CDR2 are SGHVS and FQNEAQ. With 1 base removed from V and 0 bases from J, the gap between germline ends came to 11 bases. The chain's CDR3 is CASSLDRDRSTDTQYF. The CDR3, as DNA: TGTGCCAGCAGCTTAGATCGAGACAGGAGCACAGATACGCAGTATTTT.

This clonotype has at least ten counts. The gene calls are TRBV7-2 and TRBJ2-1, with TRBD1 as a possible D gene (6 bases). V lost 7 bases and J 7 bases, leaving 14 bases between the germline ends. The CDR3 length is 13 residues. The germline gives CDR1 SGHTA, CDR2 FQGNSA. The CDR3: CASTQGYENEQFF. In nucleotides, the CDR3 is TGTGCCAGCACCCAGGGGTATGAAAATGAGCAGTTCTTC.

CDR3 nucleotides: TGTGCCAGCAGTCCTGGTTGGGGGAACCAGCCCCAGCATTTT. This sequence encodes CASSPGWGNQPQHF. The rearrangement links TRBV28 to TRBJ1-5; weak D call: TRBD1 (5 bases). The V end was cut by 5 bases, the J end by 7 bases, with 15 bases between. This CDR3 has 14 amino acids. The V gene's germline CDR1 is MDHEN and CDR2 SYDVKM.

The rearrangement links TRBV18 to TRBJ1-4; D gene unclear. V was clipped by 3 bases and J by 1 base, with 9 bases between them. CDR1 and CDR2 (germline): KGHSH, LQKENI. This CDR3 comprises 15 residues. The CDR3, as DNA: TGTGCCAGCTCACCCGGGGTTGGAACTAATGAAAAACTGTTTTTT. This gives the protein CASSPGVGTNEKLFF.

The chain employs TRBV20-1 and TRBJ2-6, with a tentative D call TRBD1 (6 bases). This CDR3 contains 19 residues. Trimming stripped 1 base from V and 4 bases from J, with 23 bases between. The germline CDR1 and CDR2 sequences are DFQATT and SNEGSKA (reference sequence). CDR3 in DNA: TGCAGTGCTAGAGGGGGTACAGGGTTCTCCGGTGGGGGGGCCAACGTCCTGACTTTC. This encodes CSARGGTGFSGGGANVLTF.

The chain has TRBV20-1 and TRBJ2-7; 11 bases agree with TRBD2. J lost 1 base, V lost 6 bases, and 5 bases had no gene match. This CDR3 has 14 residues. CDR1 and CDR2 (germline): DFQATT, SNEGSKA (reference sequence). The CDR3 DNA sequence: TGCAGTGCGACTAGCGGGGCCGGATCCTACGAGCAGTACTTC. Encoded protein: CSATSGAGSYEQYF.

The table lists this clonotype with a few counts. The V and J genes are TRBV12-3 or TRBV12-4 and TRBJ2-7; D is unclear. Trimming left V 3 bases short and J 5 bases short, with 11 bases between. This CDR3 spans 13 amino acids. CDR3 protein: CASSFSLIDEQYF. The CDR3 region has the DNA TGTGCCAGCAGTTTCTCCTTAATCGACGAGCAGTACTTC.

This clonotype was detected only once. The chain carries TRBV5-1 and TRBJ1-6; D possibly corresponds to TRBD1 (5 bases). The CDR3 is made up of 15 amino acids. In germline, CDR1 is SGHRS, CDR2 YFSETQ. V was cut by 5 bases and J by 8 bases, with 17 bases left in between. The CDR3 spells CASRPSGGEDSPLHF. In DNA form, the CDR3 reads TGCGCCAGCAGACCCTCGGGAGGGGAGGATTCACCCCTCCACTTT.

The table lists this clonotype with many counts. The chain employs TRBV4-3 and TRBJ1-6; no definite D call. Trimming took off 4 bases at V and 7 bases at J, with 11 bases between the two ends. In germline, CDR1 is LGHNA, CDR2 YSLEER. CDR3 size: 14 residues. The CDR3 protein is CASSRQQRNSPLHF. In nucleotides, the CDR3 is TGCGCCAGCAGCCGGCAACAGAGAAATTCACCCCTCCACTTT.

In its sample, this clonotype was seen many times. This chain connects TRBV2 to TRBJ1-1; D not resolved. Germline lookup yields CDR1 SNHLY and CDR2 FYNNEI. This CDR3 spans 13 amino acids. Trimming took 6 bases from V and 3 from J, leaving 11 bases between them. The CDR3 DNA follows: TGTGCCAGCAGAGTTAGAGTGTACACTGAAGCTTTCTTT. This translates into CASRVRVYTEAFF.

The rearrangement links TRBV5-4 to TRBJ2-1; 7 positions agree with TRBD2. CDR3 size: 16 residues. The germline CDR1 and CDR2 sequences are SGHNT and YYREEE (reference sequence). Trimming at V came to 0 bases and at J to 3 bases, leaving 6 bases not matched to a gene. DNA of the CDR3: TGTGCCAGCAGCTTGGCCTCAGCGGGGTACTACAATGAGCAGTTCTTC. Translating it yields CASSLASAGYYNEQFF.

Only a few counts were recorded for this clonotype. CDR3 in DNA: TGTGCCAGCAGTCCGACAGGGCCCGGTTACATTCAGTACTTC. Amino acids: CASSPTGPGYIQYF. The genes are TRBV27 and TRBJ2-4; 7 bases are a match to TRBD1. This CDR3 has 14 amino acids. The trim removed 5 bases at V and 8 bases at J, leaving 9 bases unmatched. CDR1 is MNHEY and CDR2 is SMNVEV in the germline V gene (reference sequence).

V is TRBV6-5 and J is TRBJ2-1; 8 bases are shared with TRBD2. Germline CDR1 is MNHEY and CDR2 is SVGAGI. With V trimmed by 6 bases and J by 7 bases, 14 bases remained unmatched. CDR3 length equals 16 residues. For the CDR3, the DNA is TGTGCCAGCAGACGCTCCGGGGGGGGGGCGCGGAATGAGCAGTTCTTC. This codes for CASRRSGGGARNEQFF.

At least ten counts were recorded for this clonotype. This chain joins TRBV7-2 and TRBJ2-3; D not resolved. Germline CDR1 SGHTA, CDR2 FQGNSA. The V end was cut by 1 base, the J end by 2 bases, with 4 bases between. The CDR3 has 13 residues. CDR3 coding DNA: TGTGCCAGCAGCTTAGACAACACAGATACGCAGTATTTT. This sequence encodes CASSLDNTDTQYF.

The genes are TRBV6-1 and TRBJ2-5; D might be TRBD1 (5 bases). The CDR3 covers 13 residues. V lost 7 bases and J lost 3, with 12 bases in between. In germline, CDR1 is MNHNS, CDR2 SASEGT. The CDR3, as DNA: TGTGCCAGCACCCTTAGGGGTAAAGAGACCCAGTACTTC. Translation gives CASTLRGKETQYF.

A few counts support this clonotype. The V gene is TRBV24-1, the J gene TRBJ1-2, with a tentative D call TRBD1 (5 bases). CDR3 length: 14 amino acids. The ends were cut back, 6 bases at V and 0 bases at J, with 10 bases in the middle. Germline CDR1 KGHDR, CDR2 SFDVKD. The CDR3 bases are TGTGCCACCAGTCGGGACGCTACTAACTATGGCTACACCTTC. This codes for CATSRDATNYGYTF.

The CDR3 sequence is CASSTGGYAYNEQFF. For the CDR3, the DNA is TGTGCCAGTAGTACCGGCGGGTACGCCTACAATGAGCAGTTCTTC. The chain couples TRBV19 to TRBJ2-1; TRBD2 is a possible D gene (5 bases). CDR1 is LNHDA and CDR2 is SQIVND in the germline V gene (reference sequence). The CDR3 length is 15 residues. Trimming pared 4 bases from V and 2 bases from J, leaving 12 bases between.

This clonotype was counted a few times. V and J are TRBV6-1 and TRBJ2-1, with D perhaps TRBD2 (5 bases). Between the trimmed V and J ends, which lost 2 bases and 2 bases, there was a span of 19 bases. The CDR3 is made up of 18 amino acids. Germline CDR1 reads MNHNS; CDR2 reads SASEGT. The CDR3 reads CASSEPHDGGEAYNEQFF. CDR3 coding DNA: TGTGCCAGCAGTGAACCCCATGACGGAGGCGAGGCCTACAATGAGCAGTTCTTC.

This clonotype was counted a few times. The chain couples TRBV2 to TRBJ1-5, with a possible D match to TRBD1 (6 bases). Between the trimmed V and J ends, which lost 6 bases and 2 bases, there was a span of 11 bases. The CDR3 sequence is 14 residues long. Germline CDR1 is SNHLY and CDR2 is FYNNEI. CDR3 sequence reads: CASRAGARNQPQHF. In nucleotides, the CDR3 is TGTGCCAGCAGGGCAGGGGCTCGCAATCAGCCCCAGCATTTT.

At least ten counts were recorded for this clonotype. The gene calls are TRBV20-1 and TRBJ2-1; 8 nucleotides agree with TRBD1. This CDR3 comprises 17 residues. Looked up from germline, CDR1 is DFQATT and CDR2 is SNEGSKA (reference sequence). Unmatched junction bases numbered 12, after V lost 5 bases and J lost 0 bases. The DNA for the CDR3 is TGCAGTGCTGGAGGACAGGGACCAAGGAGCTCCTACAATGAGCAGTTCTTC. This codes for CSAGGQGPRSSYNEQFF.

Remarks on this clonotype: Germline and junction disagree at one end, which may indicate a read error. This sequence joins TRBV28 and TRBJ1-2, with D unresolved. The CDR3 has 12 residues. CDR1 is MDHEN, CDR2 SYDVKM, per germline. Here the CDR3 reads CASSLGPYGFTF. The CDR3 DNA sequence: TGTGCCAGCAGTTTGGGCCCCTATGGCTTCACCTTC.

The chain combines TRBV7-9 with TRBJ1-1; the match to TRBD1 covers 7 bases. The germline gives CDR1 SEHNR, CDR2 FQNEAQ (reference sequence). CDR3 length: 14 residues. J gave up 3 bases and V 4 bases, and 5 bases lay outside the gene matches. Here the CDR3 DNA reads TGTGCCAGCAGCTATGGGACAGCCGACACTGAAGCTTTCTTT. Translation: CASSYGTADTEAFF.

This clonotype occurred many times. V usage is TRBV7-9 and J usage is TRBJ1-3; 9 nucleotides match TRBD1. The germline CDR1 and CDR2 sequences are SEHNR and FQNEAQ (reference sequence). The CDR3 totals 15 residues. Germline trimming cut 4 bases from V and 9 bases from J; bases unmatched to any gene: 10. This chain's CDR3 is CASSSRDRAPGTIYF. For the CDR3, the DNA is TGTGCCAGCAGCTCCCGGGACAGGGCGCCGGGCACCATATATTTT.

This clonotype showed up many times. V usage is TRBV5-8 and J usage is TRBJ1-5; 7 bases align to TRBD1. The CDR3 sequence is 14 residues long. CDR1 and CDR2 from the germline V gene are SGHTS and YDEGEE. V gave up 3 bases and J gave up 9 bases; unmatched junction bases: 9. For the CDR3, the DNA is TGTGCCAGCAGCTGGACAGGAGGCCAGACGCCCCAGCATTTT. Amino acids: CASSWTGGQTPQHF.

This clonotype was seen a few times. The CDR3 nucleotides are TGCAGTGCTAGACCGACAGGGCCAATTTCCTACGAGCAGTACTTC. It translates to CSARPTGPISYEQYF. This chain uses TRBV20-1 with TRBJ2-7; 7 positions agree with TRBD1. Germline V gene sequence: CDR1 DFQATT, CDR2 SNEGSKA (reference sequence). V gave up 2 bases and J gave up 1 base; unmatched junction bases: 8. The CDR3 has 15 residues.

There are many counts of this clonotype. The chain links TRBV15 to TRBJ2-7, with D unresolved. Germline CDR1 is LNHNV and CDR2 is YYDKDF (reference sequence). V lost 0 bases to trimming and J lost 1 base, with 10 bases between them. This CDR3 contains 15 residues. CDR3: CATSRDDGYSYEQYF. The DNA of the CDR3 is TGTGCCACCAGCAGAGACGACGGATATTCCTACGAGCAGTACTTC.